What follows are 15 T cell receptor beta chains derived from one specimen sequenced in a study of T cell changes during pregnancy in multiple sclerosis. TCRdb keeps only in-frame clones here, not all; method: immunoSEQ multiplex PCR. The table lists about 56,000 clones, around nine tenths of them singletons, with approximately 2% in the top ten. Sequenced material: peripheral blood, taken after pregnancy. The source is a female donor with multiple sclerosis, enrolled in a pregnancy study.

V is TRBV7-9 and J is TRBJ2-7; TRBD2 agrees at 14 bases. Looked up from germline, CDR1 is SEHNR and CDR2 is FQNEAQ (reference sequence). The V gene end was trimmed by 4 bases and the J gene end by 5 bases; junction bases not matched to a gene: 4. This CDR3 region has 15 residues. Here the CDR3 DNA reads TGTGCCAGCAGCTCAGGGACTAGCGGGGGCCACGAGCAGTACTTC. This codes for CASSSGTSGGHEQYF. Full variable domain (remainder filled in from reference TRBV7-9 and TRBJ2-7): DTGVSQNPRHKITKRGQNVTFRCDPISEHNRLYWYRQTLGQGPEFLTYFQNEAQLEKSRLLSDRFSAERPKGSFSTLEIQRTEQGDSAMYLCASSSGTSGGHEQYFGPGTRLTVT.

This clone appeared once. V gene TRBV4-3 combines with J gene TRBJ2-3; TRBD1 agrees at 9 bases. Germline V gene sequence: CDR1 LGHNA, CDR2 YSLEER. CDR3 length: 16 residues. The V and J ends lost 3 bases and 7 bases, in that order; junction bases with no gene match: 11. The CDR3 DNA is TGCGCCAGCAGCCATTCTTGGGACAGGGAGTCATATACGCAGTATTTT. It is translated as CASSHSWDRESYTQYF.

The chain uses TRBV5-1 and TRBJ2-1; D may be TRBD2 (6 bases). Germline CDR1 reads SGHRS; CDR2 reads YFSETQ. CDR3 length equals 13 residues. Trimming took off 5 bases at V and 6 bases at J, with 12 bases between the two ends. CDR3 protein: CASSFPGGNEQFF. In nucleotides, the CDR3 is TGCGCCAGCAGTTTCCCCGGGGGCAATGAGCAGTTCTTC.

This clone is a singleton in its sample. J is TRBJ1-4 and V is TRBV5-1; possibly TRBD1 for D (5 bases). Trimming removed 2 bases at V and 7 bases at J, with 12 bases between. Germline V gene data show CDR1 as SGHRS and CDR2 as YFSETQ. This CDR3 is built from 14 residues. CDR3 region: CASSLDSTFEKLFF. CDR3 DNA: TGCGCCAGCAGCTTAGACAGTACCTTTGAAAAACTGTTTTTT.

V and J are TRBV4-3 and TRBJ1-4; 7 bases match TRBD1. CDR1 and CDR2 from the germline V gene are LGHNA and YSLEER. CDR3 length: 19 amino acids. V gave up 0 bases and J gave up 0 bases; unmatched junction bases: 10. CDR3 nucleotides: TGCGCCAGCAGCCAAGAGGCTTGGGACAGCAGTGCAACTAATGAAAAACTGTTTTTT. Encoded protein: CASSQEAWDSSATNEKLFF.

The rearrangement uses TRBV29-1 and TRBJ2-1; 8 nucleotides line up with TRBD1. This CDR3 spans 13 amino acids. The V segment lost 4 bases and the J segment 3 bases; nucleotides outside the gene matches: 2. CDR1 is SQVTM, CDR2 ANQGSEA, per germline. CDR3: CSVADRDYNEQFF. The CDR3 nucleotides read TGCAGCGTTGCGGACAGGGACTACAATGAGCAGTTCTTC.

The chain employs TRBV6-5 and TRBJ2-7, with D possibly being TRBD2 (5 bases). V lost 0 bases and J 4 bases, leaving 13 bases between the germline ends. The germline V gene has CDR1 MNHEY and CDR2 SVGAGI. The CDR3 consists of 15 residues. The CDR3 DNA reads as TGTGCCAGCAGTTACTCGGGAGTATGGGGATACGAGCAGTACTTC. It encodes CASSYSGVWGYEQYF.

This chain uses TRBV7-9 with TRBJ2-1; 8 positions match TRBD2. This CDR3 has 13 residues. The V gene end was trimmed by 0 bases and the J gene end by 9 bases; junction bases not matched to a gene: 1. Germline CDR1 is SEHNR and CDR2 is FQNEAQ (reference sequence). The chain's CDR3 is CASSLAGGVEQFF. CDR3 nucleotides: TGTGCCAGCAGCTTAGCCGGGGGGGTTGAGCAGTTCTTC.

The chain is built from TRBV18 and TRBJ1-4, with a weak D call TRBD1 (5 bases). The CDR3 extends over 17 amino acids. Trimming pared 0 bases from V and 5 bases from J, leaving 16 bases between. Germline assignment: CDR1 KGHSH and CDR2 LQKENI. CDR3 nucleotide sequence: TGTGCCAGCTCACCACCAGGGGATCGACTGGGAAATGAAAAACTGTTTTTT. Translating it yields CASSPPGDRLGNEKLFF.

The chain has TRBV5-5 and TRBJ2-5; 7 positions agree with TRBD1. Unmatched junction bases numbered 7, after V lost 0 bases and J lost 2 bases. Germline V gene data show CDR1 as SGHKS and CDR2 as YYEKEE (reference sequence). CDR3 size: 16 residues. CDR3 sequence reads: CASSLGDRVFQETQYF. CDR3 nucleotide sequence: TGTGCCAGCAGCTTGGGAGACAGGGTCTTTCAAGAGACCCAGTACTTC. Together with reference TRBV5-5 and TRBJ2-5, the CDR3 gives the full variable domain: DAGVTQSPTHLIKTRGQQVTLRCSPISGHKSVSWYQQVLGQGPQFIFQYYEKEERGRGNFPDRFSARQFPNYSSELNVNALLLGDSALYLCASSLGDRVFQETQYFGPGTRLLVL.

The chain employs TRBV4-1 and TRBJ2-7; 9 bases line up with TRBD1. Trimming at V came to 2 bases and at J to 2 bases, leaving 7 bases not matched to a gene. This CDR3 comprises 16 residues. CDR1 MGHRA and CDR2 YSYEKL come from the germline V gene. The CDR3 DNA follows: TGCGCCAGCAGCCAACCAAGGACAGGGGTCCCCTACGAGCAGTACTTC. This translates into CASSQPRTGVPYEQYF.

This CDR3 reads CASSHLTGTSGGGSSYNEQFF. The CDR3 coding sequence is TGCGCCAGCAGCCACCTTACCGGGACTAGCGGGGGGGGAAGCTCCTACAATGAGCAGTTCTTC. The chain combines TRBV4-3 with TRBJ2-1; 16 bases match TRBD2. Trimming took 3 bases from V and 0 from J; bases not matched to a gene: 11. The CDR3 runs to 21 residues. CDR1 and CDR2 from the germline V gene are LGHNA and YSLEER.

The rearrangement links TRBV7-8 to TRBJ2-1, with 9 nucleotides matching TRBD1. Germline V gives CDR1 SGHVS, CDR2 FQNEAQ. This CDR3 is 15 amino acids long. Trimming cost V 5 bases and J 7 bases; bases outside gene matches: 9. The CDR3 DNA reads as TGTGCCAGCAGCCCAACAGGGGGCGAGGGGAATGAGCAGTTCTTC. The encoded protein is CASSPTGGEGNEQFF.

The V and J genes are TRBV7-3 and TRBJ2-1, with D possibly matching TRBD1 (5 bases). Germline V gives CDR1 SGHTA, CDR2 FQGTGA. The CDR3 runs to 15 residues. With 1 base removed from V and 3 bases from J, the gap between germline ends came to 10 bases. The CDR3 protein is CASSLMAGYYNEQFF. The CDR3 DNA follows: TGTGCCAGCAGCTTAATGGCAGGGTACTACAATGAGCAGTTCTTC.

V and J are TRBV5-4 and TRBJ2-1; 12 bases line up with TRBD2. There are 15 residues in the CDR3. Unmatched junction bases numbered 1, after V lost 4 bases and J lost 2 bases. The V gene's germline CDR1 is SGHNT and CDR2 YYREEE (reference sequence). DNA for the CDR3: TGTGCCAGCAGCCCTAGCGGGGGGGCCTACAATGAGCAGTTCTTC. It is translated as CASSPSGGAYNEQFF.